This section outlines one T cell receptor (beta chain) sequence together with its context. The data derive from a study of blood T cell repertoires in COVID-19. At the level of the study: Samples representing acute and convalescent COVID-19 were sourced from the United States, Italy and Spain. In each case, the material was cDNA or gDNA derived from T cells, B-cell-depleted T cells, or PBMCs.

The V segment lost 2 bases and the J segment 0 bases; nucleotides outside the gene matches: 9. The CDR3 loop spans 17 amino acids. Germline V gives CDR1 MNHEY, CDR2 SVGEGT. As processed by the authors: Reference gene primer amplification gave nucleated cell count estimates. This table comes from immunoSEQ multiplex PCR, and its TCRdb copy is limited to in-frame clones, with some not included. For V, J and clone size, that table is used; D and trimming come from the DNA. The sample lists over 250,000 clones, more than 75% seen once, with about 1% in the top ten. The clonotype was recovered from a woman aged 40-49 years who had recovered from COVID-19. The V gene is TRBV6-2 or TRBV6-3, the J gene TRBJ1-1, with 7 bases lining up with TRBD1. Sequencing input: peripheral blood. This CDR3 is CASSYAWRGPMNTEAFF. For the CDR3, the DNA is TGTGCCAGCAGTTACGCGTGGAGGGGGCCCATGAACACTGAAGCTTTCTTT.